The entry that follows covers one T cell receptor (beta chain) sequence. Some clones are missing from TCRdb's copy, which holds only in-frame ones; the method was immunoSEQ multiplex PCR. Among about 49,000 clones listed, about 95% were seen once. Indicated time point: new active TB diagnosis, blood taken before or within 7 days of starting treatment. The data derive from a study of T cells in tuberculosis. The receptor was isolated from an adult with tuberculosis. Material: PBMCs, obtained at tuberculosis diagnosis.

The CDR3 region has the DNA TGCGCCAGCAGCCAAGATCGAGGCGGGAGGAGGTACAATGAGCAGTTCTTC. This sequence encodes CASSQDRGGRRYNEQFF. The chain links TRBV4-1 to TRBJ2-1; 8 positions match TRBD2. The CDR3 runs to 17 residues. Germline V gives CDR1 MGHRA, CDR2 YSYEKL. J was trimmed by 4 bases and V by 0 bases; bases with no gene match: 8.